This TCR beta chain is from a study of T cell repertoires in cytomegalovirus infection. Study-wide context: Both CMV infection and a matching HLA type were indicated by public TCR beta signatures.

Germline CDR1 is KGHSH and CDR2 is LQKENI. The CDR3 contains 16 residues. V shed 4 bases and J 0 bases; nucleotides not matched to a gene: 5. Notes on the study in general: Within the response measured ex vivo, HLA-C-restricted CMV-specific TCR beta clonotypes were dominant. Pooled public TCR beta family frequency picked out CMV carriers with the relevant HLA.

One entry per CDR3 protein, called by TCRdb with MiXCR from the reads. The sample carries about 310,000 distinct CDR3 sequences, 9.6% recorded once. About this clonotype itself: Its antigen is unidentified.

This chain uses TRBV18 with TRBJ1-1; 10 positions agree with TRBD1. The clonotype was recovered from a human donor in good health (CMV status not recorded). Some clones in this sample may be carry-over from other donors' samples. The sequencing sample was made of PBMCs. The CDR3 sequence: CASSRDRGLLNTEAFF. The CDR3 DNA reads TGTGCCAGCTCACGGGACAGGGGCCTCTTGAACACTGAAGCTTTCTTT.